Below are 15 T cell receptor beta chains sequenced from a single sample in a study of shared clonotypes between healthy human individuals. Profiling relied on immunoSEQ multiplex PCR, and the TCRdb table lists in-frame clones only, not all of them. The table records fewer than 3 million clones, around 93% of them present only once. The sequenced sample consisted of naive CD4+ T cells from PBMCs. Described subset: CD45RA+ positively selected. All receptors derive from a man aged 18 to 29 in good health. Some clones in this sample may be carry-over from other donors' samples.

The V call is TRBV5-1, the J call TRBJ2-7, with D tentatively TRBD2 (6 bases). There are 18 residues in the CDR3. V lost 4 bases and J lost 1, with 24 bases in between. CDR1 SGHRS and CDR2 YFSETQ come from the germline V gene. CDR3 residues: CASSPWSLRGLRSYEQYF. CDR3 sequence (DNA): TGCGCCAGCAGCCCGTGGAGTCTACGCGGACTAAGATCCTACGAGCAGTACTTC.

The V gene is TRBV5-1, the J gene TRBJ2-3, with TRBD2 matching over 11 bases. The CDR3 is 18 residues long. CDR1 and CDR2 from the germline V gene are SGHRS and YFSETQ. The J segment lost 3 bases and the V segment lost 8 bases, leaving 17 bases of the junction unmatched. The CDR3 DNA follows: TGCGCCAGTTATCCGAGGGCGCTAGCGGGAGGATCGACAGATACGCAGTATTTT. Its translation is CASYPRALAGGSTDTQYF.

The chain employs TRBV10-3 and TRBJ2-4; TRBD2 matches 16 bases. CDR1 is ENHRY, CDR2 SYGVKD, per germline. The junction had 7 bases not matched to a gene; V was cut back by 4 bases and J by 1 base. CDR3 length: 19 amino acids. In nucleotides, the CDR3 is TGTGCCATCAGTGCCGGGACTAGCGGGAGGGATGGGGCCAAAAACATTCAGTACTTC. Amino acids: CAISAGTSGRDGAKNIQYF.

This clone was recorded a few times. The CDR3 coding sequence is TGTGCCAGCAGCTTAACAGGGATGAACACTGAAGCTTTCTTT. It translates to CASSLTGMNTEAFF. This chain connects TRBV7-9 to TRBJ1-1, with D possibly being TRBD1 (6 bases). Germline V gives CDR1 SEHNR, CDR2 FQNEAQ (reference sequence). The CDR3 is 14 residues long. The ends were cut back, 2 bases at V and 0 bases at J, with 7 bases in the middle.

This clone appeared a few times. The chain has TRBV5-7 and TRBJ2-7; 8 bases match TRBD1. TRBV5-7 falls under the ORF class, with uncertain function. With V trimmed by 3 bases and J by 3 bases, 5 bases remained unmatched. The CDR3 extends over 14 amino acids. CDR3 residues: CASSSGQGIYEQYF. DNA for the CDR3: TGTGCCAGCAGCTCCGGACAGGGAATCTACGAGCAGTACTTC.

CDR3 DNA: TGTGCCAGCTCTAGGACACCAAGCACAGATACGCAGTATTTT. It encodes CASSRTPSTDTQYF. V is TRBV27 and J is TRBJ2-3; weak D call: TRBD1 (5 bases). The CDR3 extends over 14 amino acids. With 8 bases removed from V and 0 bases from J, the gap between germline ends came to 12 bases. The germline V gene has CDR1 MNHEY and CDR2 SMNVEV (reference sequence).

CDR3 DNA: TGTGCCAGCAGCACGAACCGGGACATTAATGAAAAACTGTTTTTT. Translated, it gives CASSTNRDINEKLFF. The chain employs TRBV7-9 and TRBJ1-4; D might be TRBD1 (6 bases). Germline V gene sequence: CDR1 SEHNR, CDR2 FQNEAQ (reference sequence). V was cut by 5 bases and J by 4 bases, with 14 bases left in between. The CDR3 loop spans 15 amino acids.

The J gene is TRBJ1-2, the V gene TRBV30; no definite D call. V lost 4 bases and J lost 8, with 14 bases in between. There are 12 residues in the CDR3. Per germline, CDR1 GTSNPN and CDR2 SVGIG (reference sequence). The CDR3 DNA sequence: TGTGCCTGGAATAAGGCCCTTGGGGGCTACACCTTC. It yields the protein CAWNKALGGYTF.

The CDR3 sequence is CASRGARPMNTEAFF. In DNA form, the CDR3 reads TGTGCCAGCAGGGGCGCTCGTCCCATGAACACTGAAGCTTTCTTT. V and J are TRBV27 and TRBJ1-1, with no clear D. This CDR3 region has 15 residues. Trimming cost V 6 bases and J 0 bases, with 14 bases left between them. CDR1 and CDR2 (germline): MNHEY, SMNVEV (reference sequence).

The gene calls are TRBV5-4 and TRBJ2-5; D possibly corresponds to TRBD2 (5 bases). The germline V gene has CDR1 SGHNT and CDR2 YYREEE (reference sequence). V lost 7 bases, J lost 2 bases, and 12 bases lay in between. This CDR3 is built from 13 residues. This chain's CDR3 is CASQRTEQETQYF. Here the CDR3 DNA reads TGTGCCAGCCAGCGGACTGAACAAGAGACCCAGTACTTC.

The CDR3 is CASSFIPRGGATKNIQYF. CDR3 in DNA: TGTGCCAGCAGCTTTATACCCCGAGGGGGGGCAACCAAAAACATTCAGTACTTC. The chain is built from TRBV5-6 and TRBJ2-4; possible D gene TRBD2, 7 bases. There are 18 residues in the CDR3. Deletions cut 2 bases from V and 2 bases from J, with 20 bases between. The V gene's germline CDR1 is SGHDT and CDR2 YYEEEE.

The chain links TRBV28 to TRBJ1-5; a possible D gene is TRBD1 (5 bases). The CDR3 totals 16 residues. Trimming pared 7 bases from V and 1 base from J, leaving 17 bases between. The germline V gene encodes CDR1 MDHEN and CDR2 SYDVKM. The CDR3 DNA reads TGTGCCAGCACCCCGGGGCAGGGCGGGAGCAATCAGCCCCAGCATTTT. It translates to CASTPGQGGSNQPQHF.

The count of this clone is one. Within the sample, other DNA sequences also encode this same CDR3. The J gene is TRBJ1-2, the V gene TRBV5-5; 7 nucleotides agree with TRBD1. The CDR3 loop spans 14 amino acids. CDR1 and CDR2 (germline): SGHKS, YYEKEE (reference sequence). V shed 4 bases, J shed 1 base, and the junction held 4 bases outside the gene matches. The CDR3 is CASSPTGNNYGYTF. CDR3 in DNA: TGTGCCAGCAGCCCGACAGGGAATAACTATGGCTACACCTTC.

The chain combines TRBV28 with TRBJ1-5; D is uncertain. The CDR3 is made up of 15 amino acids. The germline gives CDR1 MDHEN, CDR2 SYDVKM. V lost 1 base, J lost 9 bases, and 16 bases lay in between. The CDR3 nucleotides read TGTGCCAGCAGTTTATCGAGGCTGTTATCAGCGCCCCAGCATTTT. Amino acid sequence: CASSLSRLLSAPQHF. The full variable domain, with the rest looked up from reference TRBV28 and TRBJ1-5, is DVKVTQSSRYLVKRTGEKVFLECVQDMDHENMFWYRQDPGLGLRLIYFSYDVKMKEKGDIPEGYSVSREKKERFSLILESASTNQTSMYLCASSLSRLLSAPQHFGDGTRLSIL.

In the case of this clone: The identical CDR3 is also encoded by other nucleotide sequences in the sample. The chain carries TRBV5-1 and TRBJ2-2; no reliable D call. V lost 0 bases to trimming and J lost 7 bases, with 4 bases between them. Germline V CDR1 and CDR2: SGHRS, YFSETQ. This CDR3 region has 12 residues. The CDR3 region is CASSLDSGELFF. Here the CDR3 DNA reads TGCGCCAGCAGCTTGGACAGCGGGGAGCTGTTTTTT.